Listed below are T cell receptor beta chains from one sample, sequenced in a study of T cell changes during pregnancy in multiple sclerosis. Using immunoSEQ multiplex PCR, the repertoire was profiled, and TCRdb retains in-frame clones only, with some absent. There are around 100,000 clones in the sample; over 85% occur only once, and more than 0.95% lies in the top ten. Sequencing was performed on peripheral blood, taken in the second trimester of pregnancy. The receptors were sampled from a female donor with multiple sclerosis, enrolled in a pregnancy study. The conserved cysteine and the conserved F or W are not part of the CDR3 here.

CDR3,V,J
ATTTGSYPLPRQY,TRBV19,TRBJ2-7
ASSRIQGPSNQPQH,TRBV19,TRBJ1-5
ASSTQPYEQY,TRBV7-9,TRBJ2-7
SALQGAREQY,TRBV29-1,TRBJ2-7
ASSFTGGPYNEQF,TRBV7-2,TRBJ2-1
ASSSQGQSGYGYT,TRBV7-9,TRBJ1-2
ASSLERDYGYT,TRBV5-1,TRBJ1-2
ASSFPYPDSQETQY,TRBV28,TRBJ2-5
ASSSGQAEKLF,TRBV5-1,TRBJ1-4
ASSQGARMPREEQF,TRBV4-1,TRBJ2-1
ASSLAGTGNQPQH,TRBV5-6,TRBJ1-5
ASSLVAGAPPQY,TRBV11-2,TRBJ2-5
SVEDDRVRTEAF,TRBV29-1,TRBJ1-1
ASSFSPNNEQF,TRBV27,TRBJ2-1
ASSLRQGGAISTEAF,TRBV5-6,TRBJ1-1
ASSLEGSAETQY,TRBV6-6,TRBJ2-5
ASSRDRGPTNTIY,TRBV2,TRBJ1-3
ASSVVEVGGYT,TRBV9,TRBJ1-2
ASVTRGTSNNEQF,TRBV2,TRBJ2-1
AWTPSSYEQY,TRBV30,TRBJ2-7
ASSPPSVGYT,TRBV6-6,TRBJ1-2
ASSELAGESYNEQF,TRBV25-1,TRBJ2-1
ASSLRAGGTEAF,TRBV5-1,TRBJ1-1
SVVVQGRSGNTIY,TRBV29-1,TRBJ1-3
ASSYRTGATEAF,TRBV27,TRBJ1-1
ASSERRRRNTIY,TRBV6-1,TRBJ1-3
ASRWQGYEQY,TRBV28,TRBJ2-7
ASRETTAYNEQF,TRBV2,TRBJ2-1
ASSVEGRGNQETQY,TRBV9,TRBJ2-5
ASSQQGYGYT,TRBV7-9,TRBJ1-2
ASSQGGETAYEQY,TRBV4-1,TRBJ2-7
ASKGEFDATNEKLF,TRBV5-1,TRBJ1-4
ATPGSSAGGPSYEQY,TRBV6-7,TRBJ2-7
ASSLVGQYNEQF,TRBV5-1,TRBJ2-1
ASNEGTGSHEQY,TRBV2,TRBJ2-7
ASSLVSEAVETQY,TRBV5-5,TRBJ2-5
ASNRIPNEKLF,TRBV9,TRBJ1-4
ASSYRESSYT,TRBV2,TRBJ1-2
ASSSRRVGEQF,TRBV19,TRBJ2-1
ASTVPRGPNEKLF,TRBV21-1,TRBJ1-4
ASDTGNQPQH,TRBV7-9,TRBJ1-5
ATSRDGLVAYNEQF,TRBV15,TRBJ2-1
ASKGVAGPTYEQY,TRBV19,TRBJ2-7
ASSRGWAGGNTIY,TRBV27,TRBJ1-3
ASSLAVGTGVDEQY,TRBV7-2,TRBJ2-7
ASSHNVGTGDEKLF,TRBV6-6,TRBJ1-4
ASSIKGGGPYEQY,TRBV19,TRBJ2-7
ASISTGSYGYT,TRBV6-1,TRBJ1-2
AWRDFQETQY,TRBV30,TRBJ2-5
ASPRRGARPNEKLF,TRBV6-4,TRBJ1-4
ASRDTRDRVGNTIY,TRBV28,TRBJ1-3
ASRWTGGSTDTQY,TRBV6-1,TRBJ2-3
ASNKAGGANVLT,TRBV9,TRBJ2-6